This TCR beta chain was obtained from a study of blood T cell repertoires in COVID-19. Overall study context: COVID-19 samples collected from the United States, Italy and Spain covered acute and convalescent phases.

As handled by the study authors: Estimated nucleated cell counts came from reference gene primer amplification. TCRdb's copy holds only in-frame clones and misses some; the assay was immunoSEQ multiplex PCR. V and J calls and clone size come straight from that table; D and trimming were deduced from the DNA. The sample consists of 350,000 to 400,000 clones, around 87% of them appearing once. This CDR3 comprises 16 residues. V was pared by 7 bases and J by 1 base, with 10 bases of the junction left unmatched. The sample comprised PBMCs or T cells enriched from blood (not recorded which). This chain links TRBV6-7 with TRBJ2-3; the match to TRBD2 covers 8 bases. TRBV6-7 is recorded as an ORF, its role being uncertain. This sequence was found in a woman aged 25 to 39 with acute COVID-19. Written as DNA, the CDR3 is TGTGCCAGCACAGATGATCGGGAGGGGCGCACAGATACGCAGTATTTT. It encodes CASTDDREGRTDTQYF.